The rows below give T cell receptor beta chains drawn from one sample of a study of Graves' ophthalmopathy and Graves' hyperthyroidism. MiXCR, applied by TCRdb to the multiplex PCR reads, yields one record per CDR3 protein. Among about 400,000 distinct CDR3 sequences listed, about 16% were seen once. The sequenced material came from peripheral blood. The receptor set was obtained from a woman aged 18-29 years with stable Graves' hyperthyroidism. The CDR3 runs from the conserved cysteine through the conserved F or W. Fields, in order: D gene, V gene, J gene, CDR3 length, clone size, CDR3 DNA, CDR3 protein. A D gene is named only where the DNA matches it firmly. Expanded clones are given a class, and other clones once, few, many or no size at all.

D: TRBD1; V: TRBV12-3/TRBV12-4; J: TRBJ2-2; length: 14; size: many; DNA: TGTGCCAGCACCATACAGGGGACGGGCGGGGAGCTGTTTTTT; CDR3: CASTIQGTGGELFF
D: NA; V: TRBV20-1; J: TRBJ1-5; length: 15; size: few; DNA: TGCAGTGCTAGAGCGGGAGAATCTAGCAATCAGCCCCAGCATTTT; CDR3: CSARAGESSNQPQHF
D: NA; V: TRBV28; J: TRBJ2-6; length: 13; size: many; DNA: TGTGCCAGCAGTTTTCGTGGGGCCAACGTCCTGACTTTC; CDR3: CASSFRGANVLTF
D: NA; V: TRBV9; J: TRBJ2-7; length: 16; size: many; DNA: TGTGCCAGCAGCTCCCCAACAGGGCCTAACTCCTACGAGCAGTACTTC; CDR3: CASSSPTGPNSYEQYF
D: TRBD2; V: TRBV6-1; J: TRBJ2-4; length: 16; size: few; DNA: TGTGCCAGCAGTGAATTTTGGGGACTAGCCAAAAACATTAAGTACTTC; CDR3: CASSEFWGLAKNIKYF
D: NA; V: TRBV11-3; J: TRBJ1-1; length: 12; size: many; DNA: TGTGCCAGCAGCTTCCTCACGACTGAAGCTTTCTTT; CDR3: CASSFLTTEAFF
D: NA; V: TRBV6-5; J: TRBJ1-3; length: 12; size: many; DNA: TGTGCCAGCAGCGGAGTGAGAAACACCATATATTTT; CDR3: CASSGVRNTIYF
D: TRBD1; V: TRBV20-1; J: TRBJ1-1; length: 12; size: many; DNA: TGCAGTGCTATCTACCGGGACAGGGAAGCTTTCTTT; CDR3: CSAIYRDREAFF
D: NA; V: TRBV6-1; J: TRBJ2-7; length: 15; size: many; DNA: TGTGCCAGCAGTGCGGGCGACAGCTCCACTTACGAGCAGTACTTC; CDR3: CASSAGDSSTYEQYF
D: NA; V: TRBV28; J: TRBJ2-2; length: 14; size: NA; DNA: TGTGCCAGCAGTTTACAGAAGAACACCGGGGAGCTGTTTTTT; CDR3: CASSLQKNTGELFF
D: NA; V: TRBV7-2; J: TRBJ2-7; length: 18; size: many; DNA: TGTGCCAGCAGCTTAGCGACACCACTAAGGGGATTTTCCTACGAGCAGTACTTC; CDR3: CASSLATPLRGFSYEQYF
D: NA; V: TRBV5-1; J: TRBJ1-2; length: 14; size: many; DNA: TGCGCCAGCAGCTTCGACAGGACTAACTATGGCTACACCTTC; CDR3: CASSFDRTNYGYTF
D: NA; V: TRBV20-1; J: TRBJ1-1; length: 13; size: NA; DNA: TGCAGTGCTAGAGTACAGGGTGTCCGAAGTGCTTTCTTT; CDR3: CSARVQGVRSAFF
D: NA; V: TRBV25-1; J: TRBJ2-7; length: 13; size: few; DNA: TGTGCCAGCAGTGAAGGGTTCTCCTACGAGCAGTACTTC; CDR3: CASSEGFSYEQYF
D: NA; V: TRBV12-3/TRBV12-4; J: TRBJ1-1; length: 18; size: many; DNA: TGTGCCAGCAGTTTAGCAAGTCGGGGGGCAGGGCAGAACACTGAAGCTTTCTTT; CDR3: CASSLASRGAGQNTEAFF
D: NA; V: TRBV12-3/TRBV12-4; J: TRBJ2-7; length: 13; size: many; DNA: TGTGCCAGCAGTATCGGCTCGAACTACGAGCAGTACTTC; CDR3: CASSIGSNYEQYF
D: NA; V: TRBV6-1; J: TRBJ1-2; length: 12; size: many; DNA: TGTGCCAGCAGTCAGACGCACTATGGCTACACCTTC; CDR3: CASSQTHYGYTF
D: TRBD1; V: TRBV6-2/TRBV6-3; J: TRBJ2-7; length: 19; size: many; DNA: TGTGCCAGCAGTTACGCCCGTGGGCGACCACCGGGACAGTACTACGAGCAGTACTTC; CDR3: CASSYARGRPPGQYYEQYF
D: NA; V: TRBV28; J: TRBJ1-2; length: 13; size: many; DNA: TGTGCCAGCAGTTTTATCGGTCGTAGTGGCTACACCTTC; CDR3: CASSFIGRSGYTF
D: NA; V: TRBV11-2; J: TRBJ2-7; length: 13; size: many; DNA: TGTGCCAGCAGCTTAGGCAGCTACTACGAGCAGTACTTC; CDR3: CASSLGSYYEQYF
D: TRBD1; V: TRBV7-2; J: TRBJ1-2; length: 15; size: NA; DNA: TGTGCCAGCAGCAACCTACAGGGGGCGAGCTATGGCTACACCTTC; CDR3: CASSNLQGASYGYTF
D: NA; V: TRBV12-3/TRBV12-4; J: TRBJ2-7; length: 13; size: many; DNA: TGTGCCAGCAGGCACCAGGGTTCCTACGAGCAGTACTTC; CDR3: CASRHQGSYEQYF
D: TRBD1; V: TRBV11-2; J: TRBJ1-2; length: 18; size: many; DNA: TGTGCCAGCAGCTCTTTAAGGGGGCGCCAATATCGCATCTATGGCTACACCTTC; CDR3: CASSSLRGRQYRIYGYTF
D: TRBD2; V: TRBV5-1; J: TRBJ2-2; length: 15; size: many; DNA: TGCGCCAGCAGCTTCCTAGCGGGGAGCACCGGGGAGCTGTTTTTT; CDR3: CASSFLAGSTGELFF
D: NA; V: TRBV11-2; J: TRBJ2-5; length: 15; size: many; DNA: TGTGCCAGCAGCTTAGATCTGAGCTCGACGGGGACCCAGTACTTC; CDR3: CASSLDLSSTGTQYF
D: NA; V: TRBV7-3; J: TRBJ1-1; length: 11; size: many; DNA: TGTGCCAGCAGCTTATCCCCTGGGGCTTTCTTT; CDR3: CASSLSPGAFF